This is a list of T cell receptor beta chains from one sample in a study of shared clonotypes between healthy human individuals. Sequencing used immunoSEQ multiplex PCR; TCRdb keeps in-frame clones, though not all of them. The sample contains about 1.1 million clones, roughly 77% of which appear only once. The sequenced sample was memory CD4+ T cells from PBMCs. The source is a man aged 18 to 29 in good health. Some clones in this sample may be carry-over from other donors' samples. CDR3s include the opening cysteine and the closing phenylalanine or tryptophan. The D gene is left open where the match is weak. Clone size is stated in some rows and not others, as once, few, many or a class when expanded.

CASPCGCNYEQYF | TGTGCCAGCCCATGCGGATGCAACTACGAGCAGTACTTC | TRBJ2-7 | NA | NA | TRBV28
CASSTHRAYNEQFF | TGTGCCAGCAGTACCCACAGGGCGTATAATGAGCAGTTCTTC | TRBJ2-1 | few | NA | TRBV2
CASSPRRGTTGELFF | TGTGCCAGCAGCCCCCGGCGCGGGACTACCGGGGAGCTGTTTTTT | TRBJ2-2 | few | NA | TRBV9
CASRAFSGSETQYF | TGCGCCAGCAGGGCCTTCAGCGGGAGTGAGACCCAGTACTTC | TRBJ2-5 | NA | TRBD2 | TRBV5-1
CASSFSLRTGDQPQHF | TGTGCCAGCAGTTTCTCCCTTCGGACAGGGGATCAGCCCCAGCATTTT | TRBJ1-5 | NA | TRBD1 | TRBV6-6
CASRLRRGYNEQFF | TGTGCCAGCAGGTTGAGGCGGGGGTACAATGAGCAGTTCTTC | TRBJ2-1 | NA | TRBD2 | TRBV28
CASSWREGPDTQYF | TGTGCCAGCAGTTGGCGGGAGGGCCCAGATACGCAGTATTTT | TRBJ2-3 | NA | TRBD2 | TRBV28
CATTLLAFQYF | TGTGCCACCACCCTACTGGCTTTTCAGTACTTC | TRBJ2-4 | many | NA | TRBV2
CASSSGQGLAKNIQYF | TGTGCCAGCAGCTCCGGACAGGGGCTCGCCAAAAACATTCAGTACTTC | TRBJ2-4 | NA | TRBD1 | TRBV6-6
CASSLGGRADEQYF | TGTGCCAGCAGCTTGGGCGGGAGGGCCGACGAGCAGTACTTC | TRBJ2-7 | NA | TRBD2 | TRBV7-2
CASSTPPDGHSGANVLTF | TGTGCCAGTAGTACCCCCCCGGACGGGCACTCTGGGGCCAACGTCCTGACTTTC | TRBJ2-6 | NA | NA | TRBV19
CASSLSGGVGGWTQYF | TGTGCCAGCAGTTTGTCTGGTGGAGTAGGGGGGTGGACCCAGTACTTC | TRBJ2-5 | NA | NA | TRBV28
CASSPLGTDTDTQYF | TGCGCCAGCAGCCCTTTGGGGACTGACACAGATACGCAGTATTTT | TRBJ2-3 | NA | NA | TRBV4-1
CATNPGQFNGYTF | TGCGCCACCAACCCCGGACAGTTTAATGGCTACACCTTC | TRBJ1-2 | NA | NA | TRBV5-1
CASSGQGAGGYTF | TGTGCCAGCAGTGGACAGGGGGCAGGGGGCTACACCTTC | TRBJ1-2 | once | TRBD1 | TRBV2
CASSYRQGWADTQYF | TGTGCCAGCAGTTATCGACAGGGGTGGGCAGATACGCAGTATTTT | TRBJ2-3 | once | TRBD1 | TRBV5-6
CASSLRQGKDYTF | TGTGCCAGCAGTTTAAGACAGGGGAAAGACTACACCTTC | TRBJ1-2 | NA | TRBD1 | TRBV28
CASRRQGFPDTQYF | TGTGCCAGCAGAAGACAGGGGTTCCCAGATACGCAGTATTTT | TRBJ2-3 | NA | TRBD1 | TRBV2
CASSQDLILASRSGNTIYF | TGTGCCAGCAGCCAAGACTTGATTTTGGCGTCTCGCTCTGGAAACACCATATATTTT | TRBJ1-3 | NA | NA | TRBV4-2
CASSLTQDMGYTF | TGCGCCAGCAGCTTGACACAGGACATGGGCTACACCTTC | TRBJ1-2 | NA | NA | TRBV5-1
CASSPRTGYYGYTF | TGTGCCAGCAGCCCCCGGACAGGGTACTATGGCTACACCTTC | TRBJ1-2 | NA | TRBD1 | TRBV9
CSVLGFANTGELFF | TGCAGCGTTCTCGGATTCGCGAACACCGGGGAGCTGTTTTTT | TRBJ2-2 | NA | NA | TRBV29-1
CASTRQEQGIGYTF | TGTGCCAGCACCCGACAGGAACAGGGGATTGGCTACACCTTC | TRBJ1-2 | once | TRBD1 | TRBV6-1
CASSLETQYF | TGTGCCAGCAGCTTGGAGACCCAGTACTTC | TRBJ2-5 | NA | NA | TRBV7-8
CASSPRTVYEQYF | TGTGCCAGCTCACCCAGGACGGTCTACGAGCAGTACTTC | TRBJ2-7 | NA | NA | TRBV18
CASSLGQGNQPQHF | TGTGCCAGCAGTTTGGGACAGGGGAATCAGCCCCAGCATTTT | TRBJ1-5 | once | TRBD1 | TRBV6-7